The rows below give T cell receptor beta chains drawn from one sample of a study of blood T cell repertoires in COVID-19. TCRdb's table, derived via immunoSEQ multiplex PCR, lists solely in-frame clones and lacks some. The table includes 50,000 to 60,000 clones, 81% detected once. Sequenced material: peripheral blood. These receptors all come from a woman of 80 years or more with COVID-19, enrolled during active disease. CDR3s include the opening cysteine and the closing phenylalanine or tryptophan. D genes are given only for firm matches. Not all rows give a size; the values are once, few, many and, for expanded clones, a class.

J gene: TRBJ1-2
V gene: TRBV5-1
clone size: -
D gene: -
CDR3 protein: CASSPAGGVGLGKSGYTF
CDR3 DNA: TGCGCCAGCAGCCCGGCGGGGGGTGTTGGGTTAGGGAAGTCTGGCTACACCTTC

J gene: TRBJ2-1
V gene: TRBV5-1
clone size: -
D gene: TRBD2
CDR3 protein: CASTRLAGVHEQFF
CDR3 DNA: TGCGCCAGCACGAGACTAGCGGGAGTGCATGAGCAGTTCTTC

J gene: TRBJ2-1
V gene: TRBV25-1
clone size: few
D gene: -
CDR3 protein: CASTAPDSPYNEQFF
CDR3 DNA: TGTGCCAGCACCGCCCCGGACAGCCCTTACAATGAGCAGTTCTTC

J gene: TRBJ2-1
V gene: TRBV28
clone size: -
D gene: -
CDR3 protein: CASSISGHYNEQFF
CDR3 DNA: TGTGCCAGCAGTATTAGCGGCCATTACAATGAGCAGTTCTTC

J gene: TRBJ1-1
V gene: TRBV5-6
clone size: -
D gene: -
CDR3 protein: CASSLPENTEAFF
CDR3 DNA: TGTGCCAGCAGCTTACCAGAAAACACTGAAGCTTTCTTT

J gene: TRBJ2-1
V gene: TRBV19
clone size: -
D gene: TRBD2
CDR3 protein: CASTSGGYNEQFF
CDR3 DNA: TGTGCCAGCACTAGCGGGGGCTACAATGAGCAGTTCTTC

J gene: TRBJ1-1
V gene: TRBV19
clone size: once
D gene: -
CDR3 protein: CASSGWGLGTEAFF
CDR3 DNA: TGTGCCAGTAGTGGTTGGGGGCTGGGCACTGAAGCTTTCTTT

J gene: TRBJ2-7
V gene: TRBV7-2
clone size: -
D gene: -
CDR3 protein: CASSLDRAVYEQYF
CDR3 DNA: TGTGCCAGCAGCTTAGACAGGGCAGTATACGAGCAGTACTTC

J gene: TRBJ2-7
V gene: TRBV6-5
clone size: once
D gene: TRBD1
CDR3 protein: CASSLGQGTYEQYF
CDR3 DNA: TGTGCCAGCAGTTTGGGACAGGGAACCTACGAGCAGTACTTC

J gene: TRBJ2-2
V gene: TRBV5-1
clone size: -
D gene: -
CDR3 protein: CASSLEGPVSNTGELFF
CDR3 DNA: TGCGCCAGCAGCTTGGAGGGGCCCGTTTCGAACACCGGGGAGCTGTTTTTT

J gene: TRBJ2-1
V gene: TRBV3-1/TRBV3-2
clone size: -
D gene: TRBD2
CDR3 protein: CASSQDRLAGGNEQFF
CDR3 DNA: TGTGCCAGCAGCCAAGATCGGCTAGCGGGAGGCAATGAGCAGTTCTTC

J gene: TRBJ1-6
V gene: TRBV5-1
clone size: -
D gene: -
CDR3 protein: CASSPGRDNSPLHF
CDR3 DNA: TGCGCCAGCAGCCCTGGGCGGGATAATTCACCCCTCCACTTT

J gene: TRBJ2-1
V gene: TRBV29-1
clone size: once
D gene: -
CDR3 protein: CSARLLASSYNEQFF
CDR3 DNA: TGCAGCGCGCGTCTCCTAGCCAGCTCCTACAATGAGCAGTTCTTC

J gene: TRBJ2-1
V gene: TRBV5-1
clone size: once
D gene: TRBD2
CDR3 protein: CASSVRTGTSNRCVF
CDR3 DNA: TGCGCCAGCAGCGTAAGAACCGGGACTAGCAATCGGTGTGTCTTC

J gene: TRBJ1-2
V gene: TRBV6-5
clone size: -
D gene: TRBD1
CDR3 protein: CASTLSRGTNYGYTF
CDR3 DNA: TGTGCCAGCACCCTGTCCAGGGGGACTAACTATGGCTACACCTTC

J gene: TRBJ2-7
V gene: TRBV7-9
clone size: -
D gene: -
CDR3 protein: CASSRLGLAYEQYF
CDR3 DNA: TGTGCCAGCAGCCGACTAGGACTTGCCTACGAGCAGTACTTC

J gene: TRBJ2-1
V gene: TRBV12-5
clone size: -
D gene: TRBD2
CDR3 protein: CASGLRLAAYNEQFF
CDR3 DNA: TGTGCTAGTGGTTTGCGACTAGCGGCCTACAATGAGCAGTTCTTC

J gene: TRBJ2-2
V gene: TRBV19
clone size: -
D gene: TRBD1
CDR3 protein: CATRDRGSSGELFF
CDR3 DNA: TGTGCCACCCGGGACAGGGGATCGTCCGGGGAGCTGTTTTTT

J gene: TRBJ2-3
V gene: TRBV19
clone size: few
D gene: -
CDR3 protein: CASSLGPTQRTQYF
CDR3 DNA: TGTGCCAGTAGTCTCGGCCCGACCCAGCGTACGCAGTATTTT

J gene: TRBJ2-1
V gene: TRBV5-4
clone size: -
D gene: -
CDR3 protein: CASSLADGIYEQFF
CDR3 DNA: TGTGCCAGCAGCTTGGCAGACGGGATCTATGAGCAGTTCTTC

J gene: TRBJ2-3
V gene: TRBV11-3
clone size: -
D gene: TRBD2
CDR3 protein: CASSSGRGTDTQYF
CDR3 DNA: TGTGCCAGCAGTTCAGGGAGGGGTACAGATACGCAGTATTTT

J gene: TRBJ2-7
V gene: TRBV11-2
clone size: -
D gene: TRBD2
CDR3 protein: CASSPGIEAGGRGEQYF
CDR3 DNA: TGTGCCAGCAGCCCGGGGATCGAAGCGGGAGGGCGGGGCGAGCAGTACTTC

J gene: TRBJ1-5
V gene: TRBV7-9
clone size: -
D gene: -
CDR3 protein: CASSLDGADNQPQHF
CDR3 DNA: TGTGCCAGCAGCTTAGATGGGGCAGACAATCAGCCCCAGCATTTT

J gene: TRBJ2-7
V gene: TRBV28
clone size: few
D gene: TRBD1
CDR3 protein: CASSYPVRGLDEQYF
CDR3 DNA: TGTGCCAGCAGTTACCCCGTCAGGGGGCTTGACGAGCAGTACTTC

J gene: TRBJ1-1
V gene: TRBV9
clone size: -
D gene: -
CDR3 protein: CASSVGQMNTEAFF
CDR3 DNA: TGTGCCAGCAGCGTCGGACAGATGAACACTGAAGCTTTCTTT

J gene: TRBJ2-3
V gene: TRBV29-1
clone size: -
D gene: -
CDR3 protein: CSVEEPLKGVDTQYF
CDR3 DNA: TGCAGCGTTGAAGAACCCCTTAAGGGAGTGGATACGCAGTATTTT

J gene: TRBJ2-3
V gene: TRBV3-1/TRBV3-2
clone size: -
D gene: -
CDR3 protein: CASSLGGNADTQYF
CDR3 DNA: TGTGCCAGCAGTTTAGGCGGGAACGCAGATACGCAGTATTTT

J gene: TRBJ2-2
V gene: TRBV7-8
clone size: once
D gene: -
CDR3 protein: CASSLGQVTGELFF
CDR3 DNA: TGTGCCAGCAGCTTAGGCCAGGTCACCGGGGAGCTGTTTTTT

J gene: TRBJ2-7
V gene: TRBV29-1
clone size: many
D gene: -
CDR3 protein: CSVVEGGVEQYF
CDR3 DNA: TGCAGCGTTGTGGAGGGCGGGGTCGAGCAGTACTTC

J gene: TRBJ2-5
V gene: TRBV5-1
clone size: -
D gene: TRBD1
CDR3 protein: CASSLVPRGETQYF
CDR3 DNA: TGCGCCAGCAGCTTGGTCCCCAGGGGGGAGACCCAGTACTTC

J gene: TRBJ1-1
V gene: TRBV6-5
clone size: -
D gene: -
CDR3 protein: CASSYRRRGNTEAFF
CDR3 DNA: TGTGCCAGCAGTTACCGCCGAAGGGGGAACACTGAAGCTTTCTTT

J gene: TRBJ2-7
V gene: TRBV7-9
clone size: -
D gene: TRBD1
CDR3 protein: CASSSRDRGHEQYF
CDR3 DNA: TGTGCCAGCAGCTCCCGGGACAGGGGGCACGAGCAGTACTTC

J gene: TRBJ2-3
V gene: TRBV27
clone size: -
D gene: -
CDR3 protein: CASSGTGYHDRTQYF
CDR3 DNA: TGTGCCAGCAGTGGGACTGGCTACCACGACCGTACGCAGTATTTT

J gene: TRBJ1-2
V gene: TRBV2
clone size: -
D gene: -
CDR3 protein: CASKLGQTNYGYTF
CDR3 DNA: TGTGCCAGCAAACTCGGACAGACTAACTATGGCTACACCTTC

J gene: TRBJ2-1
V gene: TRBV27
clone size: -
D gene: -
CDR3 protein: CASSFSTVYNEQFF
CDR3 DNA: TGTGCCAGCAGTTTTTCAACGGTCTACAATGAGCAGTTCTTC

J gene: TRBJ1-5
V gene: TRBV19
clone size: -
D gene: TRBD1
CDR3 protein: CASSPGTGKTGNQPQHF
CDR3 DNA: TGTGCCAGTAGCCCCGGGACAGGGAAGACGGGCAATCAGCCCCAGCATTTT

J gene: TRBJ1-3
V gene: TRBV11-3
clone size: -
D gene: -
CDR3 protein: CASSLGSGTGNTIYF
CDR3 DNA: TGTGCCAGCAGCTTAGGCTCAGGGACTGGAAACACCATATATTTT

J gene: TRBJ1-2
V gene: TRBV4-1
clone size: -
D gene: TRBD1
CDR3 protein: CASSQPRQGDGYTF
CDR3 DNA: TGCGCCAGCAGCCAACCGAGACAGGGAGATGGCTACACCTTC

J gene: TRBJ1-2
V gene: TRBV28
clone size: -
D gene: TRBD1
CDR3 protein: CASSPRDRAGNGYTF
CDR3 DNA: TGTGCCAGCAGTCCCCGGGACAGGGCGGGGAATGGCTACACCTTC

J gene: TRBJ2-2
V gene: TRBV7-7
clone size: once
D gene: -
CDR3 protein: CASSSGTFRDGELFF
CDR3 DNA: TGTGCTAGCAGCTCAGGGACTTTCCGCGACGGGGAGCTGTTTTTT

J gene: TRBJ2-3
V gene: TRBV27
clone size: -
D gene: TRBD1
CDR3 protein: CASSSNRGLDTQYF
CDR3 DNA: TGTGCCAGCAGTTCGAACAGGGGATTAGATACGCAGTATTTT

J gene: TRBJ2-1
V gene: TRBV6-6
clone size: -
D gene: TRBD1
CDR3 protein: CASSRGGAGGFSYNEQFF
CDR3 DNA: TGTGCCAGCAGTCGCGGAGGGGCAGGGGGCTTCTCCTACAATGAGCAGTTCTTC

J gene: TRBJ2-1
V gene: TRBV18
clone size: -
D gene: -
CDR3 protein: CASSAEQGLADEQFF
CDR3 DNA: TGTGCCAGCTCAGCGGAACAGGGTTTGGCCGATGAGCAGTTCTTC

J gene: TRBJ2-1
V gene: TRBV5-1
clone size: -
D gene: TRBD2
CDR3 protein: CASSLEVWREIHNEQFF
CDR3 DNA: TGCGCCAGCAGCTTGGAGGTCTGGCGGGAGATCCACAATGAGCAGTTCTTC

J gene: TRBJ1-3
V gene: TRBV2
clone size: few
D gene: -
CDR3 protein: CASSDRLPGNTIYF
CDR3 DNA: TGTGCCAGCAGTGATAGACTCCCTGGGAACACCATATATTTT

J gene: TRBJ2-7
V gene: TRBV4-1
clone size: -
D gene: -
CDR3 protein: CASSQSSGLHYEQYF
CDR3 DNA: TGCGCCAGCAGCCAGTCCTCCGGACTACACTACGAGCAGTACTTC

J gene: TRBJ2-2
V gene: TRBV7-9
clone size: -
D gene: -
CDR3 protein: CASSLLAPGELFF
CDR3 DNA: TGTGCCAGCAGCTTATTAGCTCCCGGGGAGCTGTTTTTT

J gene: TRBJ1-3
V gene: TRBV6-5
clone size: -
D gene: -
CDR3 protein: CASKSYDSGNTIYF
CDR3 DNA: TGTGCCAGCAAGAGTTATGACTCTGGAAACACCATATATTTT

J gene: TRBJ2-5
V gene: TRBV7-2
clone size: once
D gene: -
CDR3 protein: CASSVDSYQETQYF
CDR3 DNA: TGTGCCAGCAGCGTGGACTCGTACCAAGAGACCCAGTACTTC

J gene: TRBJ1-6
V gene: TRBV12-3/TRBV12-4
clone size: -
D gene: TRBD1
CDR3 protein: CASSITGDSPLHF
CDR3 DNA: TGTGCCAGCAGTATAACAGGGGATTCACCCCTCCACTTT

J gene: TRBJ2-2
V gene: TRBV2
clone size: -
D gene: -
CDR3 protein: CASSRDQPTGELFF
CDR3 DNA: TGTGCCAGTAGCCGCGATCAGCCCACCGGGGAGCTGTTTTTT

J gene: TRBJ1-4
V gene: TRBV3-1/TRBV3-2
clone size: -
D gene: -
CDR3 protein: CASSSRAGTNEKLFF
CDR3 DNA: TGTGCCAGCAGCTCTCGGGCGGGAACTAATGAAAAACTGTTTTTT

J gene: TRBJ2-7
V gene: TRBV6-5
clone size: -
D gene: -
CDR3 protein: CASSGDAYEQYF
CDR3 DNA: TGTGCCAGCAGCGGTGATGCCTACGAGCAGTACTTC

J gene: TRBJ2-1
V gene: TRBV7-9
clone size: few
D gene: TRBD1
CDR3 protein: CASSSRRDRDNEQFF
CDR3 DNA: TGTGCCAGCAGCTCCCGCAGGGACAGAGACAATGAGCAGTTCTTC

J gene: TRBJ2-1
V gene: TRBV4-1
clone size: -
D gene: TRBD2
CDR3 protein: CASSQLQSRGLAGYNEQFF
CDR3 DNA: TGCGCCAGCAGCCAACTTCAAAGTCGTGGACTAGCGGGGTACAATGAGCAGTTCTTC

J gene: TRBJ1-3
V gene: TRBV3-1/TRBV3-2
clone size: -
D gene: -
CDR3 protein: CASAKGGGNTIYF
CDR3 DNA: TGTGCCAGCGCCAAAGGAGGGGGAAACACCATATATTTT

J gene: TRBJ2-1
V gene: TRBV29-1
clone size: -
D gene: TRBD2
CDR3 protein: CSVERLAGGEQFF
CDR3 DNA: TGCAGCGTTGAACGACTAGCGGGAGGCGAGCAGTTCTTC

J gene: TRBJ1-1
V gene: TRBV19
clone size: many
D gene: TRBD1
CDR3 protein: CASSIARQGTEAFF
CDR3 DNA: TGTGCCAGTAGTATCGCCCGACAGGGCACTGAAGCTTTCTTT

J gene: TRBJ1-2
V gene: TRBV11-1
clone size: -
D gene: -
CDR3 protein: CASSLDRKRGNYGYTF
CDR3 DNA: TGTGCCAGCAGCTTAGACCGCAAGCGGGGGAACTATGGCTACACCTTC

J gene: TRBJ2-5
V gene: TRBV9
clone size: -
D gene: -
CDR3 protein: CASSARRGEETQYF
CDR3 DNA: TGTGCCAGCAGCGCCCGTAGGGGCGAGGAGACCCAGTACTTC